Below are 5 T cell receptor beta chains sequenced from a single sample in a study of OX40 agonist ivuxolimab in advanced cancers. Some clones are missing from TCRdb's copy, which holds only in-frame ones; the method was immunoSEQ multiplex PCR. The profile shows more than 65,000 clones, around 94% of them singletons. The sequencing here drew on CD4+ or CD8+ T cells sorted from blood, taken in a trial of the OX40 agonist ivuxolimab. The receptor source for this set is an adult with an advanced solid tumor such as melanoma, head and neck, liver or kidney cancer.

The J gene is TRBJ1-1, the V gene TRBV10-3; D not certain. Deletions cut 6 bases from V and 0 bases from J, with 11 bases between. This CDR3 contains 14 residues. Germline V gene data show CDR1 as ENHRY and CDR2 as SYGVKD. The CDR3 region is CAIRLPGMNTEAFF. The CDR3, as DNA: TGTGCCATCAGACTTCCAGGTATGAACACTGAAGCTTTCTTT.

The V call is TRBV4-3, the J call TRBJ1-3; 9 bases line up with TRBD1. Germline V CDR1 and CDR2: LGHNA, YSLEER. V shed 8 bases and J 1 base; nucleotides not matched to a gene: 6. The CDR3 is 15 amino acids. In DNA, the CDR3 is TGCGCCAGCGGGGTCGGGACAGGGTCTGGAAACACCATATATTTT. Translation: CASGVGTGSGNTIYF.

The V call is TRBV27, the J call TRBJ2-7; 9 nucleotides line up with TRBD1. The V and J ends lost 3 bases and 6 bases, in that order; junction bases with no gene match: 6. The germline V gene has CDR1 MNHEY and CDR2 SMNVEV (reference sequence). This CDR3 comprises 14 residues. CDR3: CASSLDRGLAEQYF. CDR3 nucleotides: TGTGCCAGCAGTTTGGACAGGGGACTGGCCGAGCAGTACTTC.

The CDR3 DNA follows: TGTGCCAGCAGCAACCCGGGACTAGCGTACGAGCAGTACTTC. This translates into CASSNPGLAYEQYF. This sequence joins TRBV28 and TRBJ2-7; 10 bases agree with TRBD2. The ends lost 6 bases at V and 4 bases at J; junction bases unmatched: 6. CDR3 length equals 14 residues. Germline V CDR1 and CDR2: MDHEN, SYDVKM.

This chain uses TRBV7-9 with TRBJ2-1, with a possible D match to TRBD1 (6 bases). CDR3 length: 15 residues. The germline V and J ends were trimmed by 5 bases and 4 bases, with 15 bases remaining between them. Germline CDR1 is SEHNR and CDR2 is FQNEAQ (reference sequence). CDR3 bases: TGTGCCAGCAGCCCCCGGGACACCGAGTACAATGAGCAGTTCTTC. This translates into CASSPRDTEYNEQFF.